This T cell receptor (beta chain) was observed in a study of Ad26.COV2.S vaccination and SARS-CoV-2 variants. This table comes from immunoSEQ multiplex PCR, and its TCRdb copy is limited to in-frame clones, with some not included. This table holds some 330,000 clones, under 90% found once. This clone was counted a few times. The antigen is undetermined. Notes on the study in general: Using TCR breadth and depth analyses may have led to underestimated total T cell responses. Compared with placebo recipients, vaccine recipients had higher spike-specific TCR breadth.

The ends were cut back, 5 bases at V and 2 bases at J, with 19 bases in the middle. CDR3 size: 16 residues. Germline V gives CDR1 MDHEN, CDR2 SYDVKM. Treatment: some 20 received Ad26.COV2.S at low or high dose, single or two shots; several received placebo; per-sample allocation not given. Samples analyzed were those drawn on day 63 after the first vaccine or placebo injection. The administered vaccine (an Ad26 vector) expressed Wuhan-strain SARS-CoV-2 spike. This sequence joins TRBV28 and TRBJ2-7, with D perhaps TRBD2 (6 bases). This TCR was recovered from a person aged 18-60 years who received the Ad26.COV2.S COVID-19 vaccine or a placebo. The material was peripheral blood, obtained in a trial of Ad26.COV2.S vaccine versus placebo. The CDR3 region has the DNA TGTGCCAGCAGTCTCCGGAGGGATAGGTACCCCTACGAGCAGTACTTC. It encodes CASSLRRDRYPYEQYF.